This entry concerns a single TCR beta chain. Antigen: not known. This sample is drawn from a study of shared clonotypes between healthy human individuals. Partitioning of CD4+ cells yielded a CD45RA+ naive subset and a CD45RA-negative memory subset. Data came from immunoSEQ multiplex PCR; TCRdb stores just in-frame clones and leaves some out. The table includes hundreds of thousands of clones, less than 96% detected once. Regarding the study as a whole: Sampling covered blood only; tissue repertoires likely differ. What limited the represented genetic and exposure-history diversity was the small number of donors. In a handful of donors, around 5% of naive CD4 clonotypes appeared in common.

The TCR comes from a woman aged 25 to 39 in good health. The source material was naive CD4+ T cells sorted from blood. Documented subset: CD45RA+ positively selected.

The CDR3 protein is CASWGAGMNTEAFF. DNA for the CDR3: TGTGCCAGCTGGGGGGCAGGGATGAACACTGAAGCTTTCTTT. This chain links TRBV28 with TRBJ1-1; perhaps TRBD1 as D (6 bases). Germline V gene data show CDR1 as MDHEN and CDR2 as SYDVKM. The CDR3 length is 14 residues. The V end was cut by 8 bases, the J end by 0 bases, with 13 bases between.